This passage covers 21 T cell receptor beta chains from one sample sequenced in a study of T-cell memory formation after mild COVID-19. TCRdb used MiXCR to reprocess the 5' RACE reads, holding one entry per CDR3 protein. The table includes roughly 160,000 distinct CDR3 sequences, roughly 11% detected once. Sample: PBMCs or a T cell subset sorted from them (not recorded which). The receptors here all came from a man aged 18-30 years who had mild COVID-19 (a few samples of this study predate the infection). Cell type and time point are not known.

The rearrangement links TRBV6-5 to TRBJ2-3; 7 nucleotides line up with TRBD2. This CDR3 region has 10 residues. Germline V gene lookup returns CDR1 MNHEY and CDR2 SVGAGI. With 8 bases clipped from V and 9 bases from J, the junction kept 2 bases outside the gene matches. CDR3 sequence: CASGGGTQYF. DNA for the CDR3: TGTGCCAGCGGGGGGGGAACGCAGTATTTT.

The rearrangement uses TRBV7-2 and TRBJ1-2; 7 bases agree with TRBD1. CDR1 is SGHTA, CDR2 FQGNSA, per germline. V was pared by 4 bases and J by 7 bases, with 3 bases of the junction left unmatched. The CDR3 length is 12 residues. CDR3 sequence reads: CASSSSGGGYTF. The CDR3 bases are TGTGCCAGCAGCTCCTCAGGGGGTGGCTACACCTTC.

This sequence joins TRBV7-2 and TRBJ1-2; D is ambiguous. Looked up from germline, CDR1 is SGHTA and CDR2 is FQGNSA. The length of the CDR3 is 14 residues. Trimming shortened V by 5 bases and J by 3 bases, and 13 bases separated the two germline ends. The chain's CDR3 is CASSTPRTDYGYTF. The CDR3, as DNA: TGTGCCAGCAGCACCCCTAGGACGGACTATGGCTACACCTTC.

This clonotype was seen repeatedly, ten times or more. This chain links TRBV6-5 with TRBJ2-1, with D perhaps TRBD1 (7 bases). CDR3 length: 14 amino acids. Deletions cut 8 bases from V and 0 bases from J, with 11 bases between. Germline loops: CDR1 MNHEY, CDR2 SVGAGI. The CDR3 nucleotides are TGTGCCAGCGGGCGGGACAGCTCCTACAATGAGCAGTTCTTC. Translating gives CASGRDSSYNEQFF.

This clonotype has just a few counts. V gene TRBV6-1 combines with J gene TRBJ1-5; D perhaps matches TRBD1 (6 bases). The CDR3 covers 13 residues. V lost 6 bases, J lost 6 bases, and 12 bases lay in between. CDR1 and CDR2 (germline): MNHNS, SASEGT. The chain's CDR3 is CASRVRGGQPQHF. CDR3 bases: TGTGCCAGCAGGGTCAGGGGAGGTCAGCCCCAGCATTTT.

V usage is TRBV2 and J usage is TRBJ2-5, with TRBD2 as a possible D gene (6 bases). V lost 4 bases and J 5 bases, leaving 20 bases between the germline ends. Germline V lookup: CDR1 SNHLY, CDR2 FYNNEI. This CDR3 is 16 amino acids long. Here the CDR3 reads CASSGFGGGPGETQYF. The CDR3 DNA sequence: TGTGCCAGCAGTGGATTCGGCGGAGGGCCGGGGGAGACCCAGTACTTC.

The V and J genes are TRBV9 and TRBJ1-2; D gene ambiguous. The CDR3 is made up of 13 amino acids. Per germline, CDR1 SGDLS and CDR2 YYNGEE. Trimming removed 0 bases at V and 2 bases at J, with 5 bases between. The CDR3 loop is CASSVGENYGYTF. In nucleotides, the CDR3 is TGTGCCAGCAGCGTAGGGGAAAACTATGGCTACACCTTC.

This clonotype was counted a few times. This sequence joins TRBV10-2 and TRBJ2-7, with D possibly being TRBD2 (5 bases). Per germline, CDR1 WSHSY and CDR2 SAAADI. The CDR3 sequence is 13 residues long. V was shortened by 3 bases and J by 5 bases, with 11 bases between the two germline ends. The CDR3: CASSDGMTNEQYF. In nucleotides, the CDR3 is TGCGCCAGCAGTGATGGGATGACTAACGAGCAGTACTTC.

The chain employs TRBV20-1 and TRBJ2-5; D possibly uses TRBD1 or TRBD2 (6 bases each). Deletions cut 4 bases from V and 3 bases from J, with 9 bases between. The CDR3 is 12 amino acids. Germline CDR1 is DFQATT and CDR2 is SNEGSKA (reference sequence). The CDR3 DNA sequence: TGCAGTGCTAAGGGGGGAAAAGAGACCCAGTACTTC. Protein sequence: CSAKGGKETQYF.

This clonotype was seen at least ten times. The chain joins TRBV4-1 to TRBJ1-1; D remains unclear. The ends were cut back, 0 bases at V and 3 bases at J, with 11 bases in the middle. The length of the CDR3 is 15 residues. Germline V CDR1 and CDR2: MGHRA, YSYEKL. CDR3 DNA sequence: TGCGCCAGCAGCCAAGAGGTGACCGGGGACACTGAAGCTTTCTTT. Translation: CASSQEVTGDTEAFF.

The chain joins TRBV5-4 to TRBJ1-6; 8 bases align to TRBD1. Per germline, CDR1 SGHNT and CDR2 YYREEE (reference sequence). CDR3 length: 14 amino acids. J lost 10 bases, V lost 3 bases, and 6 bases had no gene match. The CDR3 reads CASSSDRARSPLHF. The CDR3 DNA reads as TGTGCCAGCAGCTCGGACAGGGCGCGGTCACCCCTCCACTTT.

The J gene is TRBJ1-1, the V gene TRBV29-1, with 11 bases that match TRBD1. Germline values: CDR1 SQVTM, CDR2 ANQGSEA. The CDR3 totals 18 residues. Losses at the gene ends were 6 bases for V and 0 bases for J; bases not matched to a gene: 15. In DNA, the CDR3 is TGCAGCGTGGGACAGGGGGTTTCTCTACGGACGATGAACACTGAAGCTTTCTTT. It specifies CSVGQGVSLRTMNTEAFF.

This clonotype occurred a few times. CDR3 protein: CASSVLVGSRQYV. The CDR3 DNA follows: TGTGCCAGCAGTGTTCTTGTAGGGTCTCGGCAGTACGTC. The V gene is TRBV2, the J gene TRBJ2-7; D not certain. Germline assignment: CDR1 SNHLY and CDR2 FYNNEI. V dropped 4 bases and J dropped 9 bases, with 16 bases sitting between them. This CDR3 contains 13 residues.

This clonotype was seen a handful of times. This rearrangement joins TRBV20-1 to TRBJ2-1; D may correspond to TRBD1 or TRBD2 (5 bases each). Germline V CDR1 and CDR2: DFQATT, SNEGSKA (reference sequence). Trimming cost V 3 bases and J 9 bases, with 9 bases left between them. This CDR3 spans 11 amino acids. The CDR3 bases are TGCAGTGCTAGGGGACGGGTTGAGCAGTTCTTC. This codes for CSARGRVEQFF.

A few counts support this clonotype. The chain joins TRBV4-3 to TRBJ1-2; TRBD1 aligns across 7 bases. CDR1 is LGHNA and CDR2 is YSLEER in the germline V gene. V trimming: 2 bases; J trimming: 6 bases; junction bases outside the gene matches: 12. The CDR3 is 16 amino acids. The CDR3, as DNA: TGCGCCAGCAGCCAATCTCCTCCCAGGGGGTGGGATGGCTACACCTTC. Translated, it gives CASSQSPPRGWDGYTF.

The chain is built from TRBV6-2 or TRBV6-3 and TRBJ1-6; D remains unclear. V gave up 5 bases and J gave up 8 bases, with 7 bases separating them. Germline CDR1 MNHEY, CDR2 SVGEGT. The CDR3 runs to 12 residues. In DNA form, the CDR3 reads TGTGCCAGCAGTGAGGTGTATTCACCCCTCCACTTT. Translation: CASSEVYSPLHF.

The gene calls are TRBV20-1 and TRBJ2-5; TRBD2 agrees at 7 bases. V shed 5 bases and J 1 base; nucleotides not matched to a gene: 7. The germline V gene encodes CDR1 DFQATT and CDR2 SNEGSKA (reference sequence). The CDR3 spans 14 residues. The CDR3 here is CSAHKAGLQETQYF. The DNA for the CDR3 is TGCAGTGCTCATAAAGCGGGGCTCCAAGAGACCCAGTACTTC.

DNA for the CDR3: TGCGCCAGCAGCTTGACATGGGACACGAGCTCCTACGAGCAGTACGTC. Translated, it gives CASSLTWDTSSYEQYV. The chain links TRBV5-1 to TRBJ2-7; possibly TRBD1 for D (6 bases). CDR1 and CDR2 (germline): SGHRS, YFSETQ. This CDR3 has 16 amino acids. V lost 1 base, J lost 0 bases, and 14 bases lay in between.

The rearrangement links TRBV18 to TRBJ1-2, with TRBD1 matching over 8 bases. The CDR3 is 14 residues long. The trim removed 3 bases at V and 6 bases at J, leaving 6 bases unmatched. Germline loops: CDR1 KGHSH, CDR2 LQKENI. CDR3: CASSPFSDRDGYTF. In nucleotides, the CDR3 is TGTGCCAGCTCACCGTTTTCGGACAGGGATGGCTACACCTTC.

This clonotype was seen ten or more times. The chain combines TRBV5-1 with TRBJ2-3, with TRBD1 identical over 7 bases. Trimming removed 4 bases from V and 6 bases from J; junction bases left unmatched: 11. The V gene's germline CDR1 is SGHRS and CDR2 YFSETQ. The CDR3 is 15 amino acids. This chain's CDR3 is CASSQGVGSGDTQYF. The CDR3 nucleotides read TGCGCCAGCAGCCAGGGGGTAGGGAGCGGCGATACGCAGTATTTT.

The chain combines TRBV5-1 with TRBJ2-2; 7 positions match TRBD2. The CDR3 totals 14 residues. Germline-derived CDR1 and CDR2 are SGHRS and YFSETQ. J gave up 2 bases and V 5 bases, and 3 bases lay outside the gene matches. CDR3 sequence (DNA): TGCGCCAGCAGGCTAGCGGCTAACACCGGGGAGCTGTTTTTT. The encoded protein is CASRLAANTGELFF.